The present T cell receptor (beta chain) was sequenced within a study of CD8 T cells in ankylosing spondylitis. Broader study findings: Ankylosing spondylitis blood seemed to carry a telltale TCR beta motif made of roughly eight highly homologous variants. Several of the motif variants were reported before in synovial fluid and blood from reactive arthritis.

This clonotype was seen many times. The target antigen is unknown. The CDR3 is made up of 12 amino acids. The V gene lost 7 bases and the J gene lost 10 bases, with 14 bases spanning the gap. In TCRdb, the 5' RACE reads were re-called with MiXCR into one record per CDR3 protein. The sample comprises 36,000 or so distinct CDR3 sequences, 6% of which are singletons, and less than 15% rests with the top ten. The rearrangement joins TRBV12-3 or TRBV12-4 to TRBJ2-1; D possibly uses TRBD1 or TRBD2 (5 bases each). Sequencing input: blood, either unsorted or a sorted T cell fraction (not recorded which). This TCR was recovered from a male donor with ankylosing spondylitis or in good health (not recorded which). The CDR3 nucleotides read TGTGCCAGCAATTTTCCAGGGACCGAGCAGTTCTTC. Amino acid sequence: CASNFPGTEQFF.